This T cell receptor beta chain was captured in a study of T-cell reconstitution after alpha-beta-depleted transplantation in children. Researchers prepared the TCRbeta library using unique molecular identifiers, the study reports. TCRdb re-called the PCR reads through MiXCR, storing one row per CDR3 protein. In the table there are hundreds of thousands of distinct CDR3 sequences, approximately 10% of which are singletons. The V gene end was trimmed by 0 bases and the J gene end by 9 bases; junction bases not matched to a gene: 10. From germline, CDR1 is DFQATT and CDR2 SNEGSKA (reference sequence). This CDR3 has 17 amino acids.

The rearrangement links TRBV20-1 to TRBJ2-1; TRBD2 aligns across 14 bases. The sample was PBMCs from the stem cell graft donor, taken from the stem cell graft. The receptor was derived from a human donor who donated a stem cell graft to a child with acute lymphoblastic leukemia. The CDR3 DNA reads as TGCAGTGCTAGAGACCGCCCATGGACTAGCGGGGGGTTTGAGCAGTTCTTC. Translation: CSARDRPWTSGGFEQFF.